Listed here are 31 T cell receptor beta chains from one sample, sequenced in a study of low-dose radiotherapy and immunotherapy resistance in tumors. TRAV- and TRBV-specific primers, spanning alpha and beta chains, primed first-strand cDNA. TCR amplification used 20 to 25 PCR cycles, a constant-region primer and a V-primer adapter. MiXCR, applied by TCRdb to the reads, yields one record per CDR3 protein. Of about 10,000 distinct CDR3 sequences listed, around 40% are singletons. These receptors were taken from a human donor with advanced metastatic prostate, ovarian, gallbladder or colorectal cancer (not recorded which). This table probably holds off-target reads from a library built for another chain.

The CDR3 DNA follows: TGTGCCAGCAGTTTAGGCACCGGGGAGCTGTTTTTT. This codes for CASSLGTGELFF. J is TRBJ2-2 and V is TRBV6-2 or TRBV6-3; D is unclear. The germline V and J ends were trimmed by 4 bases and 4 bases, with 4 bases remaining between them. CDR1 is MNHEY, CDR2 SVGEGT, per germline. The CDR3 sequence is 12 residues long.

This clonotype has only a few counts. This chain uses TRBV10-3 with TRBJ2-1, with 8 bases fitting TRBD1. The CDR3 extends over 14 amino acids. The J segment lost 4 bases and the V segment lost 6 bases, leaving 5 bases of the junction unmatched. Looked up from germline, CDR1 is ENHRY and CDR2 is SYGVKD. For the CDR3, the DNA is TGTGCCATCAGCGACAGGGGTGCTTACAATGAGCAGTTCTTC. It yields the protein CAISDRGAYNEQFF.

This clonotype ranks as medium-sized (0.01 to 0.1%). The chain combines TRBV29-1 with TRBJ1-5; possible D gene TRBD1, 5 bases. The CDR3 has 14 amino acids. V shed 2 bases and J shed 7 bases, with 15 bases lying between them. The germline gives CDR1 SQVTM, CDR2 ANQGSEA. This CDR3 reads CSVELAGSGQPQHF. The CDR3 nucleotides read TGCAGCGTTGAATTGGCAGGGTCTGGGCAGCCCCAGCATTTT.

This clonotype has just a few counts. The chain links TRBV29-1 to TRBJ2-3; D uncertain. The CDR3 is made up of 12 amino acids. Trimming cost V 3 bases and J 5 bases, with 9 bases left between them. CDR1 and CDR2 from the germline V gene are SQVTM and ANQGSEA. The DNA for the CDR3 is TGCAGCGTTGAGGGGATGGGAGATACGCAGTATTTT. Its translation: CSVEGMGDTQYF.

This chain connects TRBV7-2 to TRBJ2-2; 10 bases agree with TRBD2. This CDR3 has 17 residues. The germline V gene encodes CDR1 SGHTA and CDR2 FQGNSA. After removal of 1 base from V and 4 bases from J, the junction contained 6 bases not matched to a gene. This CDR3 reads CASSLVASGGPTGELFF. CDR3 in DNA: TGTGCCAGCAGCTTAGTGGCTAGCGGGGGACCCACCGGGGAGCTGTTTTTT.

This rearrangement joins TRBV18 to TRBJ2-1; 8 bases are a match to TRBD2. Looked up from germline, CDR1 is KGHSH and CDR2 is LQKENI. This CDR3 comprises 11 residues. J gave up 15 bases and V 3 bases, and 4 bases lay outside the gene matches. The chain's CDR3 is CASSPGLEGFF. The CDR3 DNA sequence: TGTGCCAGCTCACCGGGACTAGAGGGGTTCTTC.

The rearrangement links TRBV5-5 to TRBJ2-7, with 7 bases lining up with TRBD2. This CDR3 region has 13 residues. Unmatched junction bases numbered 3, after V lost 2 bases and J lost 4 bases. Germline V gene data show CDR1 as SGHKS and CDR2 as YYEKEE (reference sequence). CDR3 amino acids: CASSFPGGYEQYF. The DNA of the CDR3 is TGTGCCAGCAGCTTCCCGGGGGGATACGAGCAGTACTTC.

This clonotype has a handful of counts. The rearrangement uses TRBV3-1 and TRBJ2-1, with D possibly being TRBD2 (6 bases). CDR3 length: 15 residues. Trimming left V 4 bases short and J 6 bases short, with 16 bases between. From germline, CDR1 is LGHDT and CDR2 YNNKEL (reference sequence). The CDR3 loop is CASSLSGTPANEQFF. The DNA for the CDR3 is TGTGCCAGCAGCCTGTCCGGGACTCCCGCCAATGAGCAGTTCTTC.

This clonotype was found a few times. The genes are TRBV9 and TRBJ2-7; 8 positions agree with TRBD2. Germline CDR1 reads SGDLS; CDR2 reads YYNGEE. The CDR3 runs to 14 residues. With V trimmed by 4 bases and J by 7 bases, 10 bases remained unmatched. CDR3 coding DNA: TGTGCCAGCAGCCCCCGGACTAGCCGGATTGAGCAGTACTTC. Encoded protein: CASSPRTSRIEQYF.

This clonotype was observed a handful of times. This rearrangement joins TRBV20-1 to TRBJ1-6; D is perhaps TRBD1 (5 bases). The germline V gene encodes CDR1 DFQATT and CDR2 SNEGSKA (reference sequence). The CDR3 length is 13 residues. Deletions cut 3 bases from V and 8 bases from J, with 11 bases between. CDR3 protein: CSARGRVDSPLHF. The CDR3 DNA sequence: TGCAGTGCTAGGGGCAGGGTGGATTCACCCCTCCACTTT.

V and J are TRBV6-1 and TRBJ2-7; 9 bases are a match to TRBD1. With V trimmed by 3 bases and J by 3 bases, 12 bases remained unmatched. The CDR3 length is 17 residues. The germline CDR1 and CDR2 sequences are MNHNS and SASEGT. The CDR3 DNA is TGTGCCAGCAGTGACTCCTACCCCGGGACAGGGCGCTACGAGCAGTACTTC. It specifies CASSDSYPGTGRYEQYF.

This clonotype has just a few counts. This chain uses TRBV24-1 with TRBJ1-1, with 9 bases lining up with TRBD1. This CDR3 is built from 17 residues. Germline assignment: CDR1 KGHDR and CDR2 SFDVKD. The J segment lost 7 bases and the V segment lost 2 bases, leaving 13 bases of the junction unmatched. CDR3 bases: TGTGCCACCAGTGATTCCAGACAGGGGGGCGGTATTAATGAAGCTTTCTTT. Its protein is CATSDSRQGGGINEAFF.

This clonotype turned up a few times. The V gene is TRBV15, the J gene TRBJ2-5; TRBD1 aligns across 10 bases. J was trimmed by 5 bases and V by 5 bases; bases with no gene match: 8. The germline gives CDR1 LNHNV, CDR2 YYDKDF (reference sequence). CDR3 size: 15 residues. CDR3 region: CATSARQGAGETQYF. CDR3 bases: TGTGCCACCAGCGCACGACAGGGGGCCGGGGAGACCCAGTACTTC.

This clonotype was seen a few times. The V call is TRBV7-2, the J call TRBJ2-1; 10 bases fit TRBD2. Germline V gene lookup returns CDR1 SGHTA and CDR2 FQGNSA. The CDR3 is 16 amino acids. After removal of 6 bases from V and 0 bases from J, the junction contained 5 bases not matched to a gene. The CDR3 loop reads CASRYSGGSSYNEQFF. As DNA, the CDR3 is TGTGCCAGCAGGTATAGCGGGGGGAGCTCCTACAATGAGCAGTTCTTC.

The chain recombines TRBV18 with TRBJ2-1; D might be TRBD1 (6 bases). The CDR3 is made up of 15 amino acids. The germline gives CDR1 KGHSH, CDR2 LQKENI. Between the trimmed V and J ends, which lost 4 bases and 0 bases, there was a span of 10 bases. As DNA, the CDR3 is TGTGCCAGCTCACGTACAGGGCTCTCCTACAATGAGCAGTTCTTC. Translation gives CASSRTGLSYNEQFF.

Here the CDR3 DNA reads TGTGCCAGCAGGACACCGAACACCGGGGAGCTGTTTTTT. Translating it yields CASRTPNTGELFF. This chain links TRBV28 with TRBJ2-2; D remains unclear. CDR1 MDHEN and CDR2 SYDVKM come from the germline V gene. V was clipped by 6 bases and J by 0 bases, with 5 bases between them. The CDR3 has 13 amino acids.

This sequence joins TRBV6-2 or TRBV6-3 and TRBJ1-6; 8 nucleotides line up with TRBD1. Trimming took 3 bases from V and 6 from J; bases not matched to a gene: 4. CDR1 MNHEY and CDR2 SVGEGT come from the germline V gene. The CDR3 is 15 residues long. The CDR3 here is CASSYQGASNSPLHF. The CDR3 bases are TGTGCCAGCAGTTATCAGGGGGCGAGTAATTCACCCCTCCACTTT.

The V and J genes are TRBV12-3 or TRBV12-4 and TRBJ2-7; a weak D match, TRBD2 (6 bases). This CDR3 is built from 13 residues. The V end was cut by 3 bases, the J end by 6 bases, with 12 bases between. CDR3 coding DNA: TGTGCCAGCAGTTTCGGGCGGGACGTCGAGCAGTACTTC. This codes for CASSFGRDVEQYF.

This sequence joins TRBV5-1 and TRBJ2-4, with D unresolved. CDR3 length: 14 amino acids. Germline CDR1 reads SGHRS; CDR2 reads YFSETQ. V shed 5 bases and J shed 0 bases, with 9 bases lying between them. The CDR3 DNA sequence: TGCGCCAGCAGACCAGTGGGAGCCAAAAACATTCAGTACTTC. It yields the protein CASRPVGAKNIQYF. Variable domain in full (rest from reference TRBV5-1 and TRBJ2-4): KAGVTQTPRYLIKTRGQQVTLSCSPISGHRSVSWYQQTPGQGLQFLFEYFSETQRNKGNFPGRFSGRQFSNSRSEMNVSTLELGDSALYLCASRPVGAKNIQYFGAGTRLSVL.

The rearrangement joins TRBV6-2 or TRBV6-3 to TRBJ2-2, with no clear D. The CDR3 consists of 15 residues. Trimming cost V 5 bases and J 7 bases, with 17 bases left between them. Germline values: CDR1 MNHEY, CDR2 SVGEGT. The CDR3 DNA reads as TGTGCCAGCAGTCAATTGTCTAGACGGCTCGGGGAGCTGTTTTTT. Its translation: CASSQLSRRLGELFF.

The gene calls are TRBV30 and TRBJ2-3; TRBD2 matches 10 bases. The V gene end was trimmed by 8 bases and the J gene end by 0 bases; junction bases not matched to a gene: 5. Looked up from germline, CDR1 is GTSNPN and CDR2 is SVGIG (reference sequence). This CDR3 contains 14 residues. The CDR3 reads CAARLAGSTDTQYF. The CDR3 DNA reads TGTGCCGCCAGACTAGCGGGCAGCACAGATACGCAGTATTTT.

The chain uses TRBV5-1 and TRBJ2-1; D is possibly TRBD2 (6 bases). The germline V and J ends were trimmed by 5 bases and 9 bases, with 12 bases remaining between them. This CDR3 contains 12 residues. The V gene's germline CDR1 is SGHRS and CDR2 YFSETQ. The CDR3 spells CASSSGDAEQFF. The CDR3 coding sequence is TGCGCCAGCAGTTCGGGGGATGCTGAGCAGTTCTTC.

This clonotype has a handful of counts. The rearrangement links TRBV7-8 to TRBJ2-1; no definite D call. Trimming left V 1 base short and J 9 bases short, with 7 bases between. The CDR3 is 12 residues long. Germline CDR1 is SGHVS and CDR2 is FQNEAQ. CDR3 protein: CASSLEAGEQFF. The CDR3 DNA reads TGTGCCAGCAGCTTAGAGGCAGGTGAGCAGTTCTTC.

The chain joins TRBV6-1 to TRBJ1-5, with no clear D. Germline loops: CDR1 MNHNS, CDR2 SASEGT. The CDR3 loop spans 15 amino acids. V gave up 6 bases and J gave up 0 bases, with 12 bases separating them. The CDR3 here is CASRAQSNSNQPQHF. For the CDR3, the DNA is TGTGCCAGCAGGGCCCAGTCTAATAGCAATCAGCCCCAGCATTTT.

This rearrangement joins TRBV2 to TRBJ2-7; the D is unclear. V gave up 8 bases and J gave up 5 bases, with 13 bases separating them. Germline lookup yields CDR1 SNHLY and CDR2 FYNNEI. This CDR3 spans 12 amino acids. The CDR3 DNA is TGTGCCAGCGGGGTCAACAGAGACGAGCAGTACTTC. Its protein is CASGVNRDEQYF.

The chain employs TRBV29-1 and TRBJ1-2; D unresolved. Trimming took 1 base from V and 3 from J, leaving 12 bases between them. Per germline, CDR1 SQVTM and CDR2 ANQGSEA. The CDR3 sequence is 14 residues long. The CDR3 here is CSVEGSYLYYGYTF. The CDR3 bases are TGCAGCGTTGAAGGGTCATATTTATACTATGGCTACACCTTC.

The chain links TRBV27 to TRBJ2-1, with 8 bases aligning to TRBD1. J lost 2 bases, V lost 4 bases, and 7 bases had no gene match. The CDR3 is 16 residues long. Germline lookup yields CDR1 MNHEY and CDR2 SMNVEV (reference sequence). The DNA for the CDR3 is TGTGCCAGCAGTTCGGAGGGACAGGTCACCTACAATGAGCAGTTCTTC. Its translation: CASSSEGQVTYNEQFF.

The chain combines TRBV20-1 with TRBJ1-2; 10 bases are a match to TRBD1. The length of the CDR3 is 14 residues. The germline V gene encodes CDR1 DFQATT and CDR2 SNEGSKA (reference sequence). The junction had 7 bases not matched to a gene; V was cut back by 3 bases and J by 6 bases. This CDR3 reads CSASFSGTGDGYTF. The CDR3 DNA reads as TGCAGTGCTAGCTTTAGCGGGACAGGGGATGGCTACACCTTC.

CDR3 amino acids: CASSPTDTQYF. In DNA form, the CDR3 reads TGTGCCAGCAGTCCCACAGATACGCAGTATTTT. This chain joins TRBV12-3 or TRBV12-4 and TRBJ2-3; no clear D. Trimming removed 5 bases from V and 2 bases from J, with 2 bases in between. The CDR3 length is 11 residues.

This clonotype has a handful of counts. J is TRBJ2-5 and V is TRBV11-2; TRBD2 might be the D (5 bases). Deletions cut 8 bases from V and 3 bases from J, with 13 bases between. The CDR3 totals 13 residues. Germline V gene data show CDR1 as SGHAT and CDR2 as FQNNGV. Here the CDR3 DNA reads TGTGCCAGCTCGATCGGGGAGAAAGAGACCCAGTACTTC. Protein: CASSIGEKETQYF. Full variable domain (outside the CDR3, taken from reference TRBV11-2 and TRBJ2-5): EAGVAQSPRYKIIEKRQSVAFWCNPISGHATLYWYQQILGQGPKLLIQFQNNGVVDDSQLPKDRFSAERLKGVDSTLKIQPAKLEDSAVYLCASSIGEKETQYFGPGTRLLVL.

This clonotype has only a few counts. This chain uses TRBV2 with TRBJ2-4, with D possibly TRBD1 on 5 matching bases. The CDR3 spans 14 residues. Germline CDR1 SNHLY, CDR2 FYNNEI. V was shortened by 2 bases and J by 0 bases, with 5 bases between the two germline ends. DNA for the CDR3: TGTGCCAGCAGTGAACAGGGAGCCAAAAACATTCAGTACTTC. Amino acid sequence: CASSEQGAKNIQYF.